The rows below give T cell receptor beta chains drawn from one sample of a study of blood T cell repertoires in COVID-19. Clones were read by immunoSEQ multiplex PCR, and TCRdb kept only the in-frame ones, dropping some. The sample carries fewer than 450,000 clones, under 95% recorded once. Sequenced material: peripheral blood. The origin of the receptors is a woman between 18 and 30 years old who had recovered from COVID-19. The CDR3 runs from the conserved cysteine through the conserved F or W. Each record gives: D gene, J gene, V gene, clone size, CDR3 protein, CDR3 DNA. D genes are given only for firm matches. Only part of the rows carry a size: once, few, many, or a class if the clone is expanded.

>TRBD2|TRBJ2-1|TRBV5-1|-
CASSRDGSIAGDYNEQFF
TGCGCCAGCAGCCGGGACGGAAGCATAGCGGGAGATTACAATGAGCAGTTCTTC
>TRBD1|TRBJ2-3|TRBV5-1|-
CASSWYLRTGSGDTQYF
TGCGCCAGCAGCTGGTATCTAAGGACAGGGAGTGGGGATACGCAGTATTTT
>TRBD1|TRBJ2-1|TRBV24-1|-
CATRETGGDEQFF
TGTGCCACCAGGGAGACAGGGGGCGATGAGCAGTTCTTC
>-|TRBJ1-5|TRBV18|-
CASRGNSNQPQHF
TGTGCCTCCAGGGGAAATAGCAATCAGCCCCAGCATTTT
>TRBD2|TRBJ2-1|TRBV5-1|-
CASSPLAGGEQFF
TGCGCCAGCAGCCCCCTAGCGGGAGGGGAGCAGTTCTTC
>-|TRBJ2-2|TRBV25-1|-
CASRRQPTGELFF
TGTGCCAGCCGCAGACAGCCCACCGGGGAGCTGTTTTTT
>-|TRBJ2-1|TRBV19|-
CASMGDTNNEQFF
TGTGCCAGTATGGGGGACACCAACAATGAGCAGTTCTTC
>TRBD1|TRBJ1-6|TRBV11-3|once
CASREDRGNSPLHF
TGTGCCAGCAGAGAGGACAGGGGTAATTCACCCCTCCACTTT
>-|TRBJ2-3|TRBV7-9|-
CASSPLYGESTDTQYF
TGTGCCAGCAGCCCGCTTTACGGAGAGAGCACAGATACGCAGTATTTT
>TRBD1|TRBJ1-4|TRBV7-9|-
CASSSRDSGNEKLFF
TGTGCCAGCAGCTCGCGGGACAGTGGTAATGAAAAACTGTTTTTT
>TRBD2|TRBJ2-3|TRBV6-4|-
CASSDSYYRLAPSDTQYF
TGTGCCAGCAGTGACTCATATTACCGACTAGCCCCATCAGATACGCAGTATTTT
>-|TRBJ2-1|TRBV5-1|-
CASSAVARREQFF
TGCGCCAGCAGCGCGGTAGCGAGGCGTGAGCAGTTCTTC
>TRBD1|TRBJ1-6|TRBV19|-
CASSRVGGQGASNSPLHF
TGTGCCAGTAGTCGCGTGGGGGGACAGGGGGCGAGTAATTCACCCCTCCACTTT
>TRBD1|TRBJ1-2|TRBV6-5|once
CASSGQGRYGYTF
TGTGCCAGCAGCGGACAGGGACGCTATGGCTACACCTTC
>-|TRBJ1-6|TRBV21-1|once
CASRPPRGLYNSPLHF
TGTGCCAGCAGACCACCAAGAGGCCTCTATAATTCACCCCTCCACTTT
>-|TRBJ2-2|TRBV19|-
CASSPTTGLRGGELFF
TGTGCCAGTAGTCCGACGACGGGCCTCAGGGGCGGGGAGCTGTTTTTT
>-|TRBJ1-2|TRBV30|-
CALGREMIGGYTF
TGTGCCTTGGGCAGGGAAATGATCGGTGGCTACACCTTC
>-|TRBJ1-2|TRBV11-3|-
CASSRVGPQANYGYTF
TGTGCCAGCAGCCGCGTTGGGCCGCAAGCTAACTATGGCTACACCTTC
>TRBD1|TRBJ1-1|TRBV23-1|-
CASSPTLITGGIRDTEAFF
TGCGCCAGCAGTCCTACCCTGATTACAGGGGGCATTAGGGACACTGAAGCTTTCTTT
>-|TRBJ2-1|TRBV5-1|-
CASSYAGNEQFF
TGCGCCAGCAGCTACGCAGGCAATGAGCAGTTCTTC
>-|TRBJ2-5|TRBV18|once
CASSPQGGQETQYF
TGTGCCAGCTCACCACAGGGAGGACAAGAGACCCAGTACTTC
>-|TRBJ1-4|TRBV7-9|-
CASSPGRGATNEKLFF
TGTGCCAGCAGCCCTGGGAGGGGTGCAACTAATGAAAAACTGTTTTTT
>-|TRBJ1-5|TRBV11-2|-
CASSAYRENNQPQHF
TGTGCCAGCAGCGCATACAGGGAGAACAATCAGCCCCAGCATTTT
>TRBD1|TRBJ1-2|TRBV6-5|-
CASSYSGQPNYGYTF
TGTGCCAGCAGTTACTCGGGACAGCCTAACTATGGCTACACCTTC
>TRBD2|TRBJ2-2|TRBV7-9|-
CASSFIPSGKYTGELFF
TGTGCCAGCAGCTTTATCCCTAGCGGGAAATACACCGGGGAGCTGTTTTTT
>TRBD1|TRBJ2-1|TRBV19|-
CASQFGTEYEQFF
TGTGCCAGCCAGTTCGGGACAGAGTATGAGCAGTTCTTC
>-|TRBJ1-4|TRBV11-3|-
CASRKDYGEKLFF
TGTGCCAGCAGAAAGGACTATGGTGAAAAACTGTTTTTT
>-|TRBJ2-3|TRBV7-9|-
CASSLEGGLTDTQYF
TGTGCCAGCAGCTTAGAAGGAGGCCTGACAGATACGCAGTATTTT
>TRBD2|TRBJ2-1|TRBV5-1|-
CASSWGLAGVSYNEQFF
TGCGCCAGCAGCTGGGGACTAGCGGGAGTTTCCTACAATGAGCAGTTCTTC
>-|TRBJ2-1|TRBV27|-
CASSPQGASYNEQFF
TGTGCCAGCAGTCCCCAGGGTGCCTCCTACAATGAGCAGTTCTTC
>TRBD2|TRBJ2-5|TRBV7-2|-
CASSGRTSGRWETQYF
TGTGCCAGCAGCGGACGGACTAGCGGGAGATGGGAGACCCAGTACTTC
>TRBD1|TRBJ1-1|TRBV7-2|-
CASSYQGDTEAFF
TGTGCCAGCAGCTACCAGGGGGATACTGAAGCTTTCTTT
>-|TRBJ1-2|TRBV4-3|-
CASSQDAGGAVYGYTF
TGCGCCAGCAGCCAGGATGCCGGTGGGGCGGTCTATGGCTACACCTTC
>TRBD1|TRBJ2-5|TRBV18|-
CASSPTLGGTQETQYF
TGTGCCAGCTCACCGACATTAGGGGGCACCCAAGAGACCCAGTACTTC
>TRBD1|TRBJ1-4|TRBV19|-
CASSSTGTGSEKLFF
TGTGCCAGTAGTTCCACCGGGACAGGGAGTGAAAAACTGTTTTTT
>TRBD2|TRBJ2-1|TRBV19|-
CASSMGLAGVNEQFF
TGTGCCAGTAGTATGGGACTAGCGGGAGTAAATGAGCAGTTCTTC
>-|TRBJ1-1|TRBV19|-
CASWPGWAGAKNTEAFF
TGTGCCAGCTGGCCGGGGTGGGCAGGAGCTAAGAACACTGAAGCTTTCTTT
>-|TRBJ1-5|TRBV19|-
CASSIVGQREPQHF
TGTGCCAGTAGTATAGTTGGACAGAGGGAGCCCCAGCATTTT
>TRBD2|TRBJ2-5|TRBV5-1|-
CASSLASGTRIQETQYF
TGCGCCAGCAGCTTGGCTTCCGGGACTAGAATCCAAGAGACCCAGTACTTC
>-|TRBJ1-2|TRBV27|-
CASSSTGSYGYTF
TGTGCCAGCAGTTCTACAGGATCCTATGGCTACACCTTC
>-|TRBJ2-1|TRBV21-1|-
CASSSLTAGNEQFF
TGTGCCAGCAGCAGCTTGACGGCGGGAAATGAGCAGTTCTTC
>-|TRBJ2-5|TRBV7-2|-
CASSSSWAGTLETQYF
TGTGCCAGCAGCTCAAGCTGGGCGGGGACTCTTGAGACCCAGTACTTC
>-|TRBJ2-1|TRBV4-3|-
CASSQRTGLGNEQFF
TGCGCCAGCAGCCAACGGACGGGACTGGGTAATGAGCAGTTCTTC
>-|TRBJ2-2|TRBV19|-
CASSIGGNTGELFF
TGTGCTAGTAGTATCGGAGGCAACACCGGGGAGCTGTTTTTT
>-|TRBJ1-3|TRBV4-3|-
CASSQDRASVSDSGNTIYF
TGCGCCAGCAGCCAAGACAGGGCCTCGGTAAGCGACTCTGGAAACACCATATATTTT
>-|TRBJ1-2|TRBV18|-
CASSPEAVFDNYGYTF
TGTGCCAGCTCACCCGAGGCCGTTTTTGATAACTATGGCTACACCTTC
>TRBD1|TRBJ1-1|TRBV30|-
CAWSVQGQINTEAFF
TGTGCCTGGAGTGTACAGGGGCAGATAAACACTGAAGCTTTCTTT
>-|TRBJ1-5|TRBV30|-
CAWNSLSNQPQHF
TGTGCCTGGAATTCACTCAGCAATCAGCCCCAGCATTTT
>-|TRBJ2-1|TRBV2|-
CASSEALPGNEQFF
TGTGCCAGCAGTGAAGCGCTTCCAGGGAATGAGCAGTTCTTC
>-|TRBJ2-2|TRBV2|-
CAGRGSNTGELFF
TGTGCCGGCCGCGGGTCGAACACCGGGGAGCTGTTTTTT
>-|TRBJ2-5|TRBV5-6|-
CASFHSAGKETQYF
TGTGCCAGTTTCCACTCGGCAGGCAAAGAGACCCAGTACTTC
>-|TRBJ1-2|TRBV3-1/TRBV3-2|-
CASSQGSGPNYGYTF
TGTGCCAGCAGCCAAGGGTCAGGTCCTAACTATGGCTACACCTTC